Presented here are 7 T cell receptor beta chains from one specimen sequenced in a study of early T cells in non-severe SARS-CoV-2 infection. TCRdb independently ran MiXCR on the 5' RACE reads; one entry per CDR3 protein. Among more than 75,000 distinct CDR3 sequences listed, about 12% were seen once. Sequencing was performed on whole blood. These receptors all come from an adult who was a healthcare worker with PCR-confirmed SARS-CoV-2 infection or an uninfected control (not recorded which).

The chain combines TRBV5-1 with TRBJ2-7, with 7 bases that match TRBD1. V dropped 0 bases and J dropped 2; count of bases not matched to a gene: 8. Germline V gives CDR1 SGHRS, CDR2 YFSETQ. This CDR3 region has 16 residues. This chain's CDR3 is CASSLEPRGTTYEQYF. The CDR3, as DNA: TGCGCCAGCAGCTTGGAGCCCAGGGGGACCACCTACGAGCAGTACTTC.

This clonotype has more than one count but fewer than ten. The CDR3 loop is CSKRTGGATDTQYF. CDR3 nucleotide sequence: TGCAGTAAACGGACAGGGGGCGCGACAGATACGCAGTATTTT. The rearrangement joins TRBV29-1 to TRBJ2-3; TRBD1 matches at 11 bases. CDR3 length: 14 residues. The germline V gene has CDR1 SQVTM and CDR2 ANQGSEA.

CDR3 DNA: TGTGCCGTTTGGAACCAAGTTATGACGAACACTGAAGCTTTCTTT. As protein: CAVWNQVMTNTEAFF. The chain employs TRBV7-8 and TRBJ1-1; D ambiguous. The CDR3 length is 15 residues. Trimming left V 11 bases short and J 1 base short, with 20 bases between. Germline V gives CDR1 SGHVS, CDR2 FQNEAQ.

The sample holds a few counts of this clonotype. The V gene is TRBV12-2, the J gene TRBJ1-4; the DNA was not compared with TRBD1, the D call given in the table. TRBV12-2 is an annotated pseudogene. The CDR3 runs 15 residues. CDR3 residues: CASRLLGGTNEKLFF. CDR3 nucleotide sequence: TGTGCAAGTCGCTTATTGGGGGGCACTAATGAAAAACTGTTTTTT.

This clonotype was seen ten or more times. The chain joins TRBV9 to TRBJ2-1, with 7 bases fitting TRBD2. The ends lost 1 base at V and 0 bases at J; junction bases unmatched: 7. CDR1 and CDR2 from the germline V gene are SGDLS and YYNGEE. The CDR3 length is 17 residues. CDR3 sequence (DNA): TGTGCCAGCAGCGTATATGCGGGAGCGAGCTCCTACAATGAGCAGTTCTTC. The encoded protein is CASSVYAGASSYNEQFF.

This clonotype was observed at least ten times. V is TRBV4-1 and J is TRBJ2-3; D may be TRBD1 or TRBD2 (5 bases each). CDR1 and CDR2 (germline): MGHRA, YSYEKL. The CDR3 sequence is 15 residues long. Trimming shortened V by 0 bases and J by 8 bases, and 15 bases separated the two germline ends. The CDR3 DNA sequence: TGCGCCAGCAGCCAAGATGGGACGGCCCGTGGTACGCAGTATTTT. It translates to CASSQDGTARGTQYF.

This clonotype came up a few times. The chain is built from TRBV9 and TRBJ1-6, with D hard to call. Trimming left V 2 bases short and J 10 bases short, with 7 bases between. This CDR3 region has 12 residues. The germline gives CDR1 SGDLS, CDR2 YYNGEE. The CDR3 DNA follows: TGTGCCAGCAGCGTGCCGGGATCACCCCTCCACTTT. Protein sequence: CASSVPGSPLHF. Variable domain in full (rest from reference TRBV9 and TRBJ1-6): DSGVTQTPKHLITATGQRVTLRCSPRSGDLSVYWYQQSLDQGLQFLIQYYNGEERAKGNILERFSAQQFPDLHSELNLSSLELGDSALYFCASSVPGSPLHFGNGTRLTVT.